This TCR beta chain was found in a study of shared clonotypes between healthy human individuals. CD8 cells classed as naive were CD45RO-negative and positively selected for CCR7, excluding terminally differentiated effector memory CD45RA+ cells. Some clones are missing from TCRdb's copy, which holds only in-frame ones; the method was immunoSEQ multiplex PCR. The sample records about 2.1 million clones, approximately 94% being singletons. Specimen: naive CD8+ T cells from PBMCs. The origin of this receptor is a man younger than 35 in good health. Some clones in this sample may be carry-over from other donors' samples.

CDR3 sequence (DNA): TGCAGCGTTGAAGATACCGGGACAGGGATGTTGGATGAGCAGTTCTTC. Translated: CSVEDTGTGMLDEQFF. The genes are TRBV29-1 and TRBJ2-1; 9 positions match TRBD1. The germline CDR1 and CDR2 sequences are SQVTM and ANQGSEA. The CDR3 length is 16 residues. The junction had 11 bases not matched to a gene; V was cut back by 0 bases and J by 8 bases.